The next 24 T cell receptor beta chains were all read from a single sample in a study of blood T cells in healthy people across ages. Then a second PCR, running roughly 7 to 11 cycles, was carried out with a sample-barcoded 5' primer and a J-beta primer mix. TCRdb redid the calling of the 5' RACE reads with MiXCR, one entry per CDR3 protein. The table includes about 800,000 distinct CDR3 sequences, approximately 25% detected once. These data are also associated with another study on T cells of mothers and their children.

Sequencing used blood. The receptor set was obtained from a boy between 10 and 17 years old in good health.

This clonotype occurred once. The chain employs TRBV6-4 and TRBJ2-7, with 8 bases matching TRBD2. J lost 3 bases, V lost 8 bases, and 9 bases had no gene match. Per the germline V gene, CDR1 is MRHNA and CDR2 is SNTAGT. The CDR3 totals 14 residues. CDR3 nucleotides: TGTGCCAGCCCGGGGGGGGCGCTACTCTACGAGCAGTACTTC. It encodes CASPGGALLYEQYF.

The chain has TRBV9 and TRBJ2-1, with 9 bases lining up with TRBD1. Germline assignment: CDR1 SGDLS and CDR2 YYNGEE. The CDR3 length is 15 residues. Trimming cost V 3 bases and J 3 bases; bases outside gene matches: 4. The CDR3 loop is CASSGGTGSYNEQFF. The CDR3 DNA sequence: TGTGCCAGCAGCGGCGGGACAGGGAGCTACAATGAGCAGTTCTTC. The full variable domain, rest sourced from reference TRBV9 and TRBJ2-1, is DSGVTQTPKHLITATGQRVTLRCSPRSGDLSVYWYQQSLDQGLQFLIQYYNGEERAKGNILERFSAQQFPDLHSELNLSSLELGDSALYFCASSGGTGSYNEQFFGPGTRLTVL.

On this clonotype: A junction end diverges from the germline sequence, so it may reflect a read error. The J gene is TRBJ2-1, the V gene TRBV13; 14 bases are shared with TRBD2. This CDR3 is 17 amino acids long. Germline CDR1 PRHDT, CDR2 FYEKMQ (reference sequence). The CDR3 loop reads CASRGLAGVSSYSEQFF. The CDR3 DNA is TGTGCCAGCAGGGGACTAGCGGGAGTAAGTTCCTACAGTGAGCAGTTCTTC.

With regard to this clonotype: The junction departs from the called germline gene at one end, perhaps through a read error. The CDR3 nucleotides are TGTGCCACCAGCATACGGGACAGGGCGTTGATTTTT. Amino acids: CATSIRDRALIF. The chain is built from TRBV15 and TRBJ1-4, with 9 bases that match TRBD1. This CDR3 contains 12 residues. Germline CDR1 is LNHNV and CDR2 is YYDKDF (reference sequence).

The CDR3 region has the DNA TGCGCCAGCAGCCCGCTAGCGGCAGATACGCAGTATTTT. Its translation is CASSPLAADTQYF. V usage is TRBV5-1 and J usage is TRBJ2-3, with TRBD2 matching 7 bases. The V segment lost 4 bases and the J segment 4 bases; nucleotides outside the gene matches: 3. From germline, CDR1 is SGHRS and CDR2 YFSETQ. This CDR3 contains 13 residues.

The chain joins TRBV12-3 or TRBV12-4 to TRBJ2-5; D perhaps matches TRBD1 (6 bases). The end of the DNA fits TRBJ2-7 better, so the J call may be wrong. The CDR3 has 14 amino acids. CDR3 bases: TGTGCCAGCAGCCTCGACAGGACCGACCACGAGCAGTACTTC. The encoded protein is CASSLDRTDHEQYF.

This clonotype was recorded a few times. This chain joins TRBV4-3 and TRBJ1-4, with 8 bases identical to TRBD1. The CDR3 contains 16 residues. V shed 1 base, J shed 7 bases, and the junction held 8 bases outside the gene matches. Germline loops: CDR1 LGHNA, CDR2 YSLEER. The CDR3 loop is CASSQGTRTGIEKLFF. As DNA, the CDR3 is TGCGCCAGCAGCCAAGGCACAAGGACAGGGATTGAAAAACTGTTTTTT.

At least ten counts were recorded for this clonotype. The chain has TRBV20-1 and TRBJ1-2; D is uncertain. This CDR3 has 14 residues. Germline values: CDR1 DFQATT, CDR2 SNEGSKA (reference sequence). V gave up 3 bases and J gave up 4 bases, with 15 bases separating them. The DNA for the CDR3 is TGCAGTGCTAGTCTCTCCCAAGGCAGCTATGGCTACACCTTC. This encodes CSASLSQGSYGYTF.

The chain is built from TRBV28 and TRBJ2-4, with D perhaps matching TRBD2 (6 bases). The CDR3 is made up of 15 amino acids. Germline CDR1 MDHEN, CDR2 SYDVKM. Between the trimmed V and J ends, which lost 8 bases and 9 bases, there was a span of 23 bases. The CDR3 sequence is CASGTGILAMSIQYF. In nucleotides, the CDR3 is TGTGCCAGCGGTACGGGAATACTAGCCATGTCCATTCAGTACTTC.

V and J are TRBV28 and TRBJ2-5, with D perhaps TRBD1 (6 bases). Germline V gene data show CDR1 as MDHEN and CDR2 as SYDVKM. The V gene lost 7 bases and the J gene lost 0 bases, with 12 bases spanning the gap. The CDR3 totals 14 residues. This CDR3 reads CASNPDRNQETQYF. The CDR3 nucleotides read TGTGCCAGCAATCCCGACAGGAACCAAGAGACCCAGTACTTC.

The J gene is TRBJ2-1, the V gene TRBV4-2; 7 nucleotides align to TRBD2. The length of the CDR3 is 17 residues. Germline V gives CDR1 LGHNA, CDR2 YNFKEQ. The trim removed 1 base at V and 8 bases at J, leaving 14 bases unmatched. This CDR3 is CASSQGRWEGRVDEQFF. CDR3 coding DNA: TGTGCCAGCAGCCAAGGAAGATGGGAGGGCCGAGTGGATGAGCAGTTCTTC.

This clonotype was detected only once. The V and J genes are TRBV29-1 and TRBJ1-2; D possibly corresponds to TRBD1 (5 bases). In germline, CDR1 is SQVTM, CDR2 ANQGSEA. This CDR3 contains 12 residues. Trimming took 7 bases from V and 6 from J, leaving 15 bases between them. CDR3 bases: TGCAGCGCCCCGACAGATTTGGATGGCTACACCTTC. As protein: CSAPTDLDGYTF.

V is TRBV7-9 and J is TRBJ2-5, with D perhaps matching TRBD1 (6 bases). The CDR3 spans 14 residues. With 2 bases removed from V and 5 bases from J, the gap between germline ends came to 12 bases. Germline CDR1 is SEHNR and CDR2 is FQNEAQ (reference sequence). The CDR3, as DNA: TGTGCCAGCAGCTTACCCACGAGGGGGGAGACCCAGTACTTC. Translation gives CASSLPTRGETQYF. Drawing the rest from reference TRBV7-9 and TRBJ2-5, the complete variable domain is DTGVSQNPRHKITKRGQNVTFRCDPISEHNRLYWYRQTLGQGPEFLTYFQNEAQLEKSRLLSDRFSAERPKGSFSTLEIQRTEQGDSAMYLCASSLPTRGETQYFGPGTRLLVL.

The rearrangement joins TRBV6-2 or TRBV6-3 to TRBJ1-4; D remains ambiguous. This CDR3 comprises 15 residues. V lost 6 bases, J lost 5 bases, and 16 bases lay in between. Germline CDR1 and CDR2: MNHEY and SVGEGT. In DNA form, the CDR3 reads TGTGCCAGCAGGGCCTCAGGCGGCCCAAATGAAAAACTGTTTTTT. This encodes CASRASGGPNEKLFF.

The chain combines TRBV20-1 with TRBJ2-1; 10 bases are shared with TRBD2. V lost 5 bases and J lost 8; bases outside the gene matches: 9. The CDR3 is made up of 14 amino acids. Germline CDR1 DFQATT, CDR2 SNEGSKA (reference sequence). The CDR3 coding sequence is TGCAGTGCTTTTCGTCCAGCGGGGGGGGATGAGCAGTTCTTC. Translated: CSAFRPAGGDEQFF.

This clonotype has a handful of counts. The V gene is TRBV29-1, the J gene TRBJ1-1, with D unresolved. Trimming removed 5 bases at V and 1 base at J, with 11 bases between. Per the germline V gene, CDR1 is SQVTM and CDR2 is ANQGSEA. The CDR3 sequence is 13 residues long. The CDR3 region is CSVSRATNTEAFF. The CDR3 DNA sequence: TGCAGCGTTTCCCGGGCCACGAACACTGAAGCTTTCTTT.

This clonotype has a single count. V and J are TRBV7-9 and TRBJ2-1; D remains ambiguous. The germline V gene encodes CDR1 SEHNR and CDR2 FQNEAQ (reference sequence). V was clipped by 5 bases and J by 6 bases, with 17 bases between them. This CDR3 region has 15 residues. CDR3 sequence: CASSRPQTDPNEQFF. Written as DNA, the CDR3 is TGTGCCAGCAGCCGACCCCAGACCGACCCCAATGAGCAGTTCTTC.

The CDR3: CSVPTRTAEQYF. The CDR3 nucleotides read TGCAGCGTCCCCACTAGGACGGCCGAGCAGTACTTC. The chain links TRBV20-1 to TRBJ2-7; possible D gene TRBD2, 5 bases. The CDR3 spans 12 residues. CDR1 and CDR2 (germline): DFQATT, SNEGSKA (reference sequence).

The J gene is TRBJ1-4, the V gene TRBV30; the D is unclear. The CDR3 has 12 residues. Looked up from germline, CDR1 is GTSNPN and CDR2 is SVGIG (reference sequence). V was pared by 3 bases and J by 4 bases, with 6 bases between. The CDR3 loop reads CAWRWYNEKLFF. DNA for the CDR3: TGTGCCTGGAGGTGGTATAATGAAAAACTGTTTTTT.

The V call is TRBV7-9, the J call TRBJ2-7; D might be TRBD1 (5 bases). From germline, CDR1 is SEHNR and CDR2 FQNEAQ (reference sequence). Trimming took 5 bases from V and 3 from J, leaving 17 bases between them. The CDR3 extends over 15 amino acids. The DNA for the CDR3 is TGTGCCAGCAGCCCGGCACAGGCCAAACTCTACGAGCAGTACTTC. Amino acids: CASSPAQAKLYEQYF.

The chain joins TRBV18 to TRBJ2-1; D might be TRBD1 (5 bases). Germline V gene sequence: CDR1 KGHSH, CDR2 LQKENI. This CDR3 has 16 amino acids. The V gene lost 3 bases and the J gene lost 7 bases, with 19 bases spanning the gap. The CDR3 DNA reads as TGTGCCAGCTCACCGCAACAGGTTCTCGAGAGGAATGAGCAGTTCTTC. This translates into CASSPQQVLERNEQFF. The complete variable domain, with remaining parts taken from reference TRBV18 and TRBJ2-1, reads NAGVMQNPRHLVRRRGQEARLRCSPMKGHSHVYWYRQLPEEGLKFMVYLQKENIIDESGMPKERFSAEFPKEGPSILRIQQVVRGDSAAYFCASSPQQVLERNEQFFGPGTRLTVL.

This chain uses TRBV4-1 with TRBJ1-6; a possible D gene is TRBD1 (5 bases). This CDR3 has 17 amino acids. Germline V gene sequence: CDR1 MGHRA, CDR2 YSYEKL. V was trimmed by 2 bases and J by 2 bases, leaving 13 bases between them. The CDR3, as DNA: TGCGCCAGCAGCCAACAGGGTCTTCTGGCCTATAATTCACCCCTCCACTTT. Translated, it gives CASSQQGLLAYNSPLHF.

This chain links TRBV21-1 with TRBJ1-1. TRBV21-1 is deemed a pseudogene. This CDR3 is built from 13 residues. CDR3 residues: CASVVPGDTEAFF. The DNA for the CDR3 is TGTGCCAGCGTAGTCCCCGGAGACACTGAAGCTTTCTTT.

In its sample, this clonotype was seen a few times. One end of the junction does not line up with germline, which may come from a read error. The chain's CDR3 is CASSLIRSDEKLFF. CDR3 DNA: TGTGCCAGCAGTTTAATTCGGTCGGATGAAAAACTTTTTTTT. The V and J genes are TRBV12-3 or TRBV12-4 and TRBJ1-4; D remains ambiguous. The CDR3 spans 14 residues.